These 31 T cell receptor beta chains share one sample of origin, sequenced in a study of blood T cell repertoires in COVID-19. TCRdb's copy holds only in-frame clones and misses some; the assay was immunoSEQ multiplex PCR. The sample records over 250,000 clones, 75% to 90% being singletons. Sequenced input: peripheral blood. These receptors were taken from a woman in her 70s with COVID-19, enrolled during active disease.

The rearrangement joins TRBV19 to TRBJ2-7; 12 positions agree with TRBD2. Germline V gene data show CDR1 as LNHDA and CDR2 as SQIVND (reference sequence). The V and J ends lost 6 bases and 3 bases, in that order; junction bases with no gene match: 6. This CDR3 comprises 15 residues. CDR3 coding DNA: TGTGCCAGTAGCATGACTAGCGGGGGCTTCTACGAGCAGTACTTC. This gives the protein CASSMTSGGFYEQYF.

V usage is TRBV7-8 and J usage is TRBJ1-3; 8 bases agree with TRBD1. The CDR3 is 15 amino acids. Losses at the gene ends were 3 bases for V and 3 bases for J; bases not matched to a gene: 4. CDR1 SGHVS and CDR2 FQNEAQ come from the germline V gene. The CDR3 region is CASSFGTGFGNTIYF. DNA of the CDR3: TGTGCCAGCAGCTTCGGGACAGGTTTTGGAAACACCATATATTTT.

The chain links TRBV6-1 to TRBJ1-6; 9 positions match TRBD1. The germline V gene has CDR1 MNHNS and CDR2 SASEGT. The ends lost 6 bases at V and 10 bases at J; junction bases unmatched: 10. The CDR3 spans 15 residues. As DNA, the CDR3 is TGTGCCAGCAGCCTTGGGGACAGGGTAGGGTCACCCCTCCACTTT. Residues: CASSLGDRVGSPLHF.

The chain recombines TRBV28 with TRBJ2-2; D is possibly TRBD2 (7 bases). The CDR3 is 15 residues long. Germline-derived CDR1 and CDR2 are MDHEN and SYDVKM. V dropped 10 bases and J dropped 5 bases, with 20 bases sitting between them. In DNA form, the CDR3 reads TGTGCCACCGAGCGGCGGGGGCCGGGAACCGGGGAGCTGTTTTTT. Its translation is CATERRGPGTGELFF.

The chain employs TRBV4-3 and TRBJ1-2; 8 nucleotides agree with TRBD1. Germline CDR1 and CDR2: LGHNA and YSLEER. Unmatched junction bases numbered 3, after V lost 3 bases and J lost 0 bases. The length of the CDR3 is 15 residues. CDR3 coding DNA: TGCGCCAGCAGCCAGGGGACAGGACCTAACTATGGCTACACCTTC. Translation gives CASSQGTGPNYGYTF.

The chain joins TRBV19 to TRBJ2-2; TRBD1 matches at 9 bases. The CDR3 length is 15 residues. The ends lost 6 bases at V and 1 base at J; junction bases unmatched: 3. Germline values: CDR1 LNHDA, CDR2 SQIVND (reference sequence). The CDR3 here is CASSGTGRNTGELFF. In DNA form, the CDR3 reads TGTGCCAGTAGCGGGACAGGGAGGAACACCGGGGAGCTGTTTTTT. The whole variable domain, filled in from reference TRBV19 and TRBJ2-2, reads DGGITQSPKYLFRKEGQNVTLSCEQNLNHDAMYWYRQDPGQGLRLIYYSQIVNDFQKGDIAEGYSVSREKKESFPLTVTSAQKNPTAFYLCASSGTGRNTGELFFGEGSRLTVL.

The genes are TRBV10-3 and TRBJ1-3, with 10 bases identical to TRBD1. In germline, CDR1 is ENHRY, CDR2 SYGVKD. The CDR3 runs to 16 residues. Losses at the gene ends were 5 bases for V and 4 bases for J; bases not matched to a gene: 8. The CDR3 DNA follows: TGTGCCATCAGTAGCGGACAGGGGGTAATCGGAAACACCATATATTTT. This translates into CAISSGQGVIGNTIYF.

The chain uses TRBV3-1 (or the pseudogene TRBV3-2) and TRBJ1-3; TRBD1 matches at 12 bases. The CDR3 totals 16 residues. V was pared by 4 bases and J by 2 bases, with 3 bases of the junction left unmatched. Germline CDR1 LGHDT, CDR2 YNNKEL (reference sequence). CDR3 in amino acids: CASSLGTGGTGNTIYF. For the CDR3, the DNA is TGTGCCAGCAGCCTCGGGACAGGGGGCACTGGAAACACCATATATTTT.

V gene TRBV4-3 combines with J gene TRBJ2-1, with D maybe TRBD2 (5 bases). Germline V gene sequence: CDR1 LGHNA, CDR2 YSLEER. This CDR3 has 16 residues. V lost 0 bases and J 0 bases, leaving 9 bases between the germline ends. CDR3 in DNA: TGCGCCAGCAGCCAAGAAGCGGAGAGCTCCTACAATGAGCAGTTCTTC. Encoded protein: CASSQEAESSYNEQFF.

This chain uses TRBV28 with TRBJ1-6; maybe TRBD1 (6 bases). The CDR3 extends over 15 amino acids. Germline V lookup: CDR1 MDHEN, CDR2 SYDVKM. Between the trimmed V and J ends, which lost 6 bases and 9 bases, there was a span of 18 bases. CDR3 bases: TGTGCCAGCAGCCAAGGGCGGGGGGCTGGTTCACCCCTCCACTTT. This encodes CASSQGRGAGSPLHF.

This clone appeared a single time. The V and J genes are TRBV9 and TRBJ1-3; weak D call: TRBD1 (5 bases). The CDR3 has 16 amino acids. CDR1 SGDLS and CDR2 YYNGEE come from the germline V gene. The V and J ends lost 0 bases and 0 bases respectively, with 10 bases between them. DNA of the CDR3: TGTGCCAGCAGCGTAGACCCAGGGCCCTCTGGAAACACCATATATTTT. It codes for CASSVDPGPSGNTIYF.

The chain employs TRBV15 and TRBJ1-2, with 7 bases fitting TRBD1. This CDR3 is 14 amino acids long. Per germline, CDR1 LNHNV and CDR2 YYDKDF (reference sequence). The V gene end was trimmed by 0 bases and the J gene end by 8 bases; junction bases not matched to a gene: 6. This chain's CDR3 is CATSRDTGVRGYTF. CDR3 DNA sequence: TGTGCCACCAGCAGAGATACAGGGGTGCGGGGCTACACCTTC.

The chain couples TRBV19 to TRBJ1-2, with 7 bases aligning to TRBD1. The CDR3 has 15 amino acids. The germline V gene encodes CDR1 LNHDA and CDR2 SQIVND (reference sequence). With 5 bases clipped from V and 2 bases from J, the junction kept 8 bases outside the gene matches. CDR3 DNA sequence: TGTGCCAGTAGTGCCACAGGGGTTCACAACTATGGCTACACCTTC. Its protein product is CASSATGVHNYGYTF. Looking up the rest from reference TRBV19 and TRBJ1-2 gives the full variable domain: DGGITQSPKYLFRKEGQNVTLSCEQNLNHDAMYWYRQDPGQGLRLIYYSQIVNDFQKGDIAEGYSVSREKKESFPLTVTSAQKNPTAFYLCASSATGVHNYGYTFGSGTRLTVV.

This clone was detected a few times. The chain has TRBV14 and TRBJ1-1; D gene uncertain. In germline, CDR1 is SGHDN, CDR2 FVKESK. The CDR3 length is 13 residues. Trimming cost V 5 bases and J 3 bases, with 10 bases left between them. CDR3 in amino acids: CASSAQVYTEAFF. The CDR3 region has the DNA TGTGCCAGCAGCGCGCAGGTGTACACTGAAGCTTTCTTT.

The chain employs TRBV4-1 and TRBJ1-4; 7 bases agree with TRBD1. The CDR3 sequence is 16 residues long. V was pared by 3 bases and J by 4 bases, with 8 bases of the junction left unmatched. Germline assignment: CDR1 MGHRA and CDR2 YSYEKL. This chain's CDR3 is CASSQATGAVNEKLFF. The CDR3 coding sequence is TGCGCCAGCAGCCAGGCCACAGGGGCGGTTAATGAAAAACTGTTTTTT.

The J gene is TRBJ1-2, the V gene TRBV18; TRBD1 agrees at 10 bases. V was pared by 3 bases and J by 6 bases, with 4 bases of the junction left unmatched. Germline loops: CDR1 KGHSH, CDR2 LQKENI. The CDR3 runs 14 residues. Here the CDR3 DNA reads TGTGCCAGCTCACCCCGACAGGGGGCGAATGGCTACACCTTC. This gives the protein CASSPRQGANGYTF.

This clone has just a few counts. V is TRBV28 and J is TRBJ1-3, with a weak D call TRBD1 (5 bases). Germline-derived CDR1 and CDR2 are MDHEN and SYDVKM. The CDR3 has 15 residues. Trimming took off 5 bases at V and 0 bases at J, with 11 bases between the two ends. The DNA for the CDR3 is TGTGCCAGCAGTCGAACAGGCCGCTCTGGAAACACCATATATTTT. Its translation is CASSRTGRSGNTIYF.

This clone was detected once. CDR3 region: CATSDSGRTGPEQYF. CDR3 in DNA: TGTGCCACCAGTGATTCGGGACGGACAGGGCCCGAGCAGTACTTC. V and J are TRBV24-1 and TRBJ2-7; 8 positions agree with TRBD1. After removal of 2 bases from V and 6 bases from J, the junction contained 8 bases not matched to a gene. Germline V gene lookup returns CDR1 KGHDR and CDR2 SFDVKD. The CDR3 runs to 15 residues.

J is TRBJ2-2 and V is TRBV5-1; 8 bases agree with TRBD2. The CDR3 runs to 16 residues. Germline V gene lookup returns CDR1 SGHRS and CDR2 YFSETQ. V shed 0 bases and J 4 bases; nucleotides not matched to a gene: 5. The CDR3 nucleotides read TGCGCCAGCAGCTTGGGTGGCGGGGGGCCCACCGGGGAGCTGTTTTTT. It codes for CASSLGGGGPTGELFF.

This chain uses TRBV11-2 with TRBJ1-2, with TRBD1 identical over 7 bases. With 2 bases clipped from V and 0 bases from J, the junction kept 9 bases outside the gene matches. Germline V gene sequence: CDR1 SGHAT, CDR2 FQNNGV. The CDR3 is made up of 17 amino acids. This CDR3 reads CASSLSDRDSSNYGYTF. CDR3 sequence (DNA): TGTGCCAGCAGCTTATCAGACAGGGACTCCTCTAACTATGGCTACACCTTC. Full variable domain (rest looked up from reference TRBV11-2 and TRBJ1-2): EAGVAQSPRYKIIEKRQSVAFWCNPISGHATLYWYQQILGQGPKLLIQFQNNGVVDDSQLPKDRFSAERLKGVDSTLKIQPAKLEDSAVYLCASSLSDRDSSNYGYTFGSGTRLTVV.

This chain connects TRBV10-1 to TRBJ1-5; TRBD1 is a possible D gene (5 bases). Per germline, CDR1 WNHNN and CDR2 SYGVQD (reference sequence). Trimming took 7 bases from V and 0 from J, leaving 22 bases between them. The CDR3 consists of 18 residues. This CDR3 is CASKGRDRPNHSNQPQHF. CDR3 sequence (DNA): TGCGCCAGCAAGGGCAGAGACAGACCTAATCATAGCAATCAGCCCCAGCATTTT.

This rearrangement joins TRBV4-2 to TRBJ1-2, with a weak D call TRBD1 (5 bases). V lost 4 bases and J lost 6, with 15 bases in between. The CDR3 loop spans 14 amino acids. Germline V gene sequence: CDR1 LGHNA, CDR2 YNFKEQ. For the CDR3, the DNA is TGTGCCAGCAGCCTGGAGCAGGGATTAGATGGCTACACCTTC. This translates into CASSLEQGLDGYTF.

The chain uses TRBV2 and TRBJ1-2; D uncertain. The CDR3 spans 13 residues. Germline CDR1 is SNHLY and CDR2 is FYNNEI. With 6 bases removed from V and 6 bases from J, the gap between germline ends came to 14 bases. CDR3 DNA sequence: TGTGCCAGCAGAAGCTCTCAGGAGGATGGCTACACCTTC. Translated, it gives CASRSSQEDGYTF.

This clone was detected only once. The rearrangement uses TRBV13 and TRBJ2-3; the match to TRBD1 covers 9 bases. With 10 bases clipped from V and 3 bases from J, the junction kept 5 bases outside the gene matches. The germline gives CDR1 PRHDT, CDR2 FYEKMQ (reference sequence). The length of the CDR3 is 13 residues. The CDR3 DNA sequence: TGTGCCACCTCGGACAGGGGAACAGATACGCAGTATTTT. This translates into CATSDRGTDTQYF.

The chain combines TRBV2 with TRBJ2-2, with 13 bases identical to TRBD2. Unmatched junction bases numbered 6, after V lost 7 bases and J lost 1 base. The CDR3 extends over 17 amino acids. CDR1 SNHLY and CDR2 FYNNEI come from the germline V gene. The CDR3 DNA reads TGTGCCAGCACCGGCGGGACTAGCGGGGTGAACACCGGGGAGCTGTTTTTT. Its translation is CASTGGTSGVNTGELFF.

In DNA form, the CDR3 reads TGTGCAAGTCGCGCTGACAGGGAAGCGACTAACTATGGCTACACCTTC. Translation: CASRADREATNYGYTF. J is TRBJ1-2 and V is TRBV12-2; the table's D call, TRBD1, has no DNA check behind it. TRBV12-2 is recorded as a pseudogene. This CDR3 region has 16 residues.

The V and J genes are TRBV18 and TRBJ2-7; TRBD1 agrees at 8 bases. The germline V gene encodes CDR1 KGHSH and CDR2 LQKENI. This CDR3 is 15 amino acids long. The junction had 8 bases not matched to a gene; V was cut back by 3 bases and J by 4 bases. In DNA form, the CDR3 reads TGTGCCAGCTCACCTATACTGACAGGGGCTTACGAGCAGTACTTC. This translates into CASSPILTGAYEQYF.

This clone was recorded only once. The chain is built from TRBV3-1 (or the pseudogene TRBV3-2) and TRBJ2-1, with 13 bases lining up with TRBD2. This CDR3 is 13 amino acids long. Unmatched junction bases numbered 0, after V lost 4 bases and J lost 9 bases. The germline V gene has CDR1 LGHDT and CDR2 YNNKEL (reference sequence). The CDR3 DNA sequence: TGTGCCAGCAGCCGACTAGCGGGGGGTGAGCAGTTCTTC. Protein product: CASSRLAGGEQFF.

The sample holds one count of this clone. The rearrangement links TRBV2 to TRBJ2-5; 7 bases are a match to TRBD2. CDR1 and CDR2 (germline): SNHLY, FYNNEI. The CDR3 consists of 13 residues. V lost 7 bases, J lost 5 bases, and 7 bases stayed unmatched. DNA for the CDR3: TGTGCCAGCAACCACCTCGGGGGGGAGACCCAGTACTTC. Residues: CASNHLGGETQYF.

This clone was found once. The chain has TRBV19 and TRBJ1-5; D remains ambiguous. The CDR3 spans 12 residues. CDR1 and CDR2 (germline): LNHDA, SQIVND (reference sequence). V lost 7 bases, J lost 4 bases, and 8 bases lay in between. CDR3: CASNLLNQPQHF. The CDR3 region has the DNA TGTGCCAGTAATCTACTAAATCAGCCCCAGCATTTT.

This clone was observed a handful of times. The genes are TRBV15 and TRBJ1-2; 10 bases agree with TRBD1. Germline V gives CDR1 LNHNV, CDR2 YYDKDF (reference sequence). This CDR3 is 20 amino acids long. The J segment lost 1 base and the V segment lost 1 base, leaving 15 bases of the junction unmatched. The CDR3 spells CATSRVPSGTGAPYNYGYTF. The CDR3 DNA follows: TGTGCCACCAGCAGAGTTCCATCAGGGACAGGGGCCCCTTATAACTATGGCTACACCTTC.